The 4 T cell receptor beta chains presented below share a single source sample, sequenced in a study of blood T cell repertoires in COVID-19. Measured with immunoSEQ multiplex PCR; TCRdb has only the in-frame clones, and not every one. The repertoire holds fewer than 350,000 clones, with approximately 87% as singletons. Sequencing was done on a sample of peripheral blood. The receptors come from a young woman with COVID-19, enrolled during active disease.

J is TRBJ1-2 and V is TRBV18, with unresolved D. Germline CDR1 is KGHSH and CDR2 is LQKENI. There are 14 residues in the CDR3. The V gene lost 10 bases and the J gene lost 3 bases, with 18 bases spanning the gap. The CDR3 bases are TGTGCCACGAACCGGGATCTCACCCACTATGGCTACACCTTC. Protein: CATNRDLTHYGYTF.

The chain joins TRBV12-3 or TRBV12-4 to TRBJ1-2; 7 bases map to TRBD1. The CDR3 has 13 residues. The V and J ends lost 7 bases and 11 bases, in that order; junction bases with no gene match: 13. The CDR3 coding sequence is TGTGCCAGCAAGCTAGGCAGGGGGATCGAATACACCTTC. Its translation: CASKLGRGIEYTF.

Only one count was recorded for this clone. This chain uses TRBV19 with TRBJ1-2, with D possibly matching TRBD1 (5 bases). V lost 7 bases and J 3 bases, leaving 18 bases between the germline ends. Germline CDR1 reads LNHDA; CDR2 reads SQIVND (reference sequence). This CDR3 is built from 15 residues. CDR3 sequence reads: CASTNPASGDYGYTF. The CDR3 region has the DNA TGTGCCAGTACCAACCCCGCGTCGGGGGACTATGGCTACACCTTC.

V gene TRBV3-1 (or the pseudogene TRBV3-2) combines with J gene TRBJ2-3, with a weak D call TRBD2 (5 bases). The CDR3 runs to 17 residues. Germline V CDR1 and CDR2: LGHDT, YNNKEL (reference sequence). Trimming stripped 1 base from V and 2 bases from J, with 16 bases between. CDR3: CASSQGATQRSTDTQYF. CDR3 DNA sequence: TGTGCCAGCAGCCAAGGTGCGACTCAGCGGTCCACAGATACGCAGTATTTT.